The clone carrying this T cell receptor (beta chain) was detected many times. The V gene's germline CDR1 is SGHTA and CDR2 FQGNSA. The V end lost 3 bases, the J end lost 2 bases, and 13 bases lay between the germline ends. The CDR3 contains 15 residues. TCRdb used MiXCR to reprocess the RT-PCR reads, holding one entry per CDR3 protein. The table records 650,000 to 800,000 distinct CDR3 sequences, approximately 15% of them present only once. The sample comprised memory CD4+ T cells from blood. The origin of this receptor is a female donor in good health, serving as a healthy control. V and J are TRBV7-2 and TRBJ2-5; TRBD2 might be the D (6 bases). The CDR3 here is CASSFNSGGQETQYF. CDR3 DNA: TGTGCCAGCAGCTTCAACAGTGGAGGGCAAGAGACCCAGTACTTC. Using reference TRBV7-2 and TRBJ2-5 for the parts outside the CDR3, the full variable domain is GAGVSQSPSNKVTEKGKDVELRCDPISGHTALYWYRQSLGQGLEFLIYFQGNSAPDKSGLPSDRFSAERTGGSVSTLTIQRTQQEDSAVYLCASSFNSGGQETQYFGPGTRLLVL.